The text below deals with one T cell receptor beta chain. How the authors handled the data: It was from reference gene primer amplification that nucleated cell counts were estimated. Only in-frame clones appear in the TCRdb table, and some are missing; sequencing was by immunoSEQ multiplex PCR. That table is the source of V, J and clone size, and D and trimming were worked out from the DNA. The sample carries hundreds of thousands of clones, around 86% recorded once. The data originate from a study of blood T cell repertoires in COVID-19. Study as a whole: There were acute and convalescent COVID-19 samples, and they came from the United States, Italy and Spain. PBMCs, B-cell-depleted T cells, or T cells were the source of the cDNA or gDNA that made up the material.

V shed 0 bases and J 2 bases; nucleotides not matched to a gene: 6. Germline V lookup: CDR1 SGHRS, CDR2 YFSETQ. This CDR3 has 16 amino acids. This chain links TRBV5-1 with TRBJ2-3; TRBD1 matches at 7 bases. The sample taken for sequencing was peripheral blood. This receptor was taken from a woman aged 35 to 49 who had recovered from COVID-19. The CDR3 DNA sequence: TGCGCCAGCAGCTTGGCCCGACAGGGCAACACAGATACGCAGTATTTT. Translating gives CASSLARQGNTDTQYF.